One sample yielded the 16 T cell receptor beta chains listed below, sequenced in a study of siplizumab effects on memory and regulatory T cells. Sequencing used immunoSEQ multiplex PCR; TCRdb keeps in-frame clones, though not all of them. The sample lists fewer than 110,000 clones, about 90% seen once, with around 12% in the top ten. Sequences were obtained from non-Treg CD4+ T cells sorted from blood. The source is a human donor in good health.

This chain links TRBV19 with TRBJ2-3; TRBD1 is a possible D gene (5 bases). Germline values: CDR1 LNHDA, CDR2 SQIVND (reference sequence). V lost 3 bases and J 2 bases, leaving 12 bases between the germline ends. The CDR3 is 15 residues long. The CDR3 DNA reads TGTGCCAGTAGTATTCAAGGGGTCGACACAGATACGCAGTATTTT. As protein: CASSIQGVDTDTQYF.

V gene TRBV29-1 combines with J gene TRBJ1-1; D may be TRBD1 (6 bases). V was trimmed by 6 bases and J by 1 base, leaving 12 bases between them. Germline V gives CDR1 SQVTM, CDR2 ANQGSEA. The CDR3 has 13 residues. The CDR3 DNA follows: TGCAGCGTAAGACAGGAAAAGAACACTGAAGCTTTCTTT. It is translated as CSVRQEKNTEAFF. Filled out from reference TRBV29-1 and TRBJ1-1, the complete variable domain reads SAVISQKPSRDICQRGTSLTIQCQVDSQVTMMFWYRQQPGQSLTLIATANQGSEATYESGFVIDKFPISRPNLTFSTLTVSNMSPEDSSIYLCSVRQEKNTEAFFGQGTRLTVV.

V usage is TRBV2 and J usage is TRBJ2-7; D possibly corresponds to TRBD1 (6 bases). The CDR3 covers 12 residues. Germline CDR1 and CDR2: SNHLY and FYNNEI. Trimming took 5 bases from V and 10 from J, leaving 15 bases between them. The CDR3 nucleotides are TGTGCCAGCAGTCTGGGACATGACCAACAGTACTTC. This gives the protein CASSLGHDQQYF.

The chain couples TRBV11-2 to TRBJ2-7; no definite D call. This CDR3 is built from 13 residues. Looked up from germline, CDR1 is SGHAT and CDR2 is FQNNGV. V was trimmed by 1 base and J by 4 bases, leaving 8 bases between them. The CDR3 here is CASSLGVGYEQYF. In DNA form, the CDR3 reads TGTGCCAGCAGCTTAGGGGTAGGGTACGAGCAGTACTTC.

This clone appeared a single time. The chain carries TRBV25-1 and TRBJ2-3; possible D gene TRBD1, 6 bases. V was clipped by 4 bases and J by 5 bases, with 13 bases between them. The germline V gene has CDR1 MGHDK and CDR2 SYGVNS. This CDR3 region has 14 residues. The CDR3 DNA follows: TGTGCCAGCAGTGTGGGGGCTCCTGGAGATACGCAGTATTTT. Translation: CASSVGAPGDTQYF.

The V call is TRBV4-1, the J call TRBJ2-6; TRBD1 is a possible D gene (6 bases). The V gene lost 1 base and the J gene lost 4 bases, with 11 bases spanning the gap. This CDR3 contains 16 residues. Germline lookup yields CDR1 MGHRA and CDR2 YSYEKL. The CDR3 region is CASSQVQGNGANVLTF. In nucleotides, the CDR3 is TGCGCCAGCAGCCAAGTACAGGGAAACGGGGCCAACGTCCTGACTTTC.

This chain connects TRBV7-9 to TRBJ2-5; the D call may be TRBD1 or TRBD2 (5 bases each). The CDR3 runs 17 residues. CDR1 is SEHNR, CDR2 FQNEAQ, per germline (reference sequence). The V end was cut by 1 base, the J end by 2 bases, with 17 bases between. CDR3 sequence reads: CASSLVRGGLPQETQYF. CDR3 sequence (DNA): TGTGCCAGCAGCTTAGTCCGGGGCGGACTTCCGCAAGAGACCCAGTACTTC.

The V gene is TRBV4-1, the J gene TRBJ2-1; maybe TRBD2 (5 bases). The V gene's germline CDR1 is MGHRA and CDR2 YSYEKL. The CDR3 totals 16 residues. Trimming took 1 base from V and 10 from J, leaving 20 bases between them. This CDR3 is CASSQGVVAGRVEQFF. The CDR3 DNA follows: TGCGCCAGCAGCCAAGGGGTGGTGGCGGGTAGGGTAGAGCAGTTCTTC.

The table lists this clone with a count of one. The chain uses TRBV6-1 and TRBJ2-5, with 7 bases fitting TRBD2. The DNA matches TRBJ2-7 better at its end, which makes the J call doubtful. In germline, CDR1 is MNHNS, CDR2 SASEGT. This CDR3 has 16 amino acids. The CDR3: CASSEPHGRSSYEQYF. For the CDR3, the DNA is TGTGCCAGCAGTGAGCCCCACGGGAGGAGCTCCTACGAGCAGTACTTC.

The chain uses TRBV19 and TRBJ1-5; unclear D gene. Trimming pared 6 bases from V and 5 bases from J, leaving 14 bases between. Germline V gene data show CDR1 as LNHDA and CDR2 as SQIVND (reference sequence). The length of the CDR3 is 14 residues. The CDR3 DNA follows: TGTGCCAGTAGCCCCCGCGGTAGGTATCAGCCCCAGCATTTT. It translates to CASSPRGRYQPQHF.

The sample holds one count of this clone. This chain joins TRBV10-3 and TRBJ2-1, with TRBD2 identical over 9 bases. The ends lost 7 bases at V and 4 bases at J; junction bases unmatched: 11. The CDR3 is 16 residues long. Germline V lookup: CDR1 ENHRY, CDR2 SYGVKD. The CDR3 here is CAINVKGLAGYNEQFF. CDR3 DNA sequence: TGTGCCATCAATGTAAAAGGGCTAGCGGGGTACAATGAGCAGTTCTTC.

The chain uses TRBV19 and TRBJ2-2; no clear D gene. V shed 9 bases and J shed 6 bases, with 14 bases lying between them. Germline loops: CDR1 LNHDA, CDR2 SQIVND (reference sequence). This CDR3 contains 13 residues. CDR3 amino acids: CASQKVKAGELFF. The CDR3 DNA reads TGTGCCAGCCAGAAGGTCAAGGCCGGGGAGCTGTTTTTT.

The rearrangement links TRBV12-5 to TRBJ1-1; D is undetermined. CDR3 length equals 13 residues. The V and J ends lost 2 bases and 3 bases respectively, with 7 bases between them. Germline-derived CDR1 and CDR2 are LGHNT and FRNRAP. DNA for the CDR3: TGTGCTAGTGGTTTGAAAGGGTACACTGAAGCTTTCTTT. The encoded protein is CASGLKGYTEAFF.

This clone was seen only a few times. The chain uses TRBV7-6 and TRBJ2-2; 9 bases fit TRBD2. CDR3 size: 16 residues. The V gene end was trimmed by 3 bases and the J gene end by 2 bases; junction bases not matched to a gene: 4. The germline V gene has CDR1 SGHVS and CDR2 FNYEAQ. CDR3 amino acids: CASSFGLAINTGELFF. Here the CDR3 DNA reads TGTGCCAGCAGCTTCGGACTAGCGATAAACACCGGGGAGCTGTTTTTT.

This chain connects TRBV6-1 to TRBJ2-2, with a tentative D call TRBD2 (6 bases). The CDR3 is 14 residues long. CDR1 is MNHNS, CDR2 SASEGT, per germline. V lost 6 bases to trimming and J lost 6 bases, with 14 bases between them. The CDR3, as DNA: TGTGCCAGCAGCCAAAAGTCGGGGGCCGGGGAGCTGTTTTTT. Protein sequence: CASSQKSGAGELFF.

J is TRBJ2-1 and V is TRBV7-2; D is possibly TRBD2 (6 bases). This CDR3 is built from 13 residues. V gave up 5 bases and J gave up 10 bases, with 15 bases separating them. Looked up from germline, CDR1 is SGHTA and CDR2 is FQGNSA. The CDR3 region is CASSPRLGGEQFF. CDR3 nucleotide sequence: TGTGCCAGCAGCCCACGACTAGGCGGGGAGCAGTTCTTC.